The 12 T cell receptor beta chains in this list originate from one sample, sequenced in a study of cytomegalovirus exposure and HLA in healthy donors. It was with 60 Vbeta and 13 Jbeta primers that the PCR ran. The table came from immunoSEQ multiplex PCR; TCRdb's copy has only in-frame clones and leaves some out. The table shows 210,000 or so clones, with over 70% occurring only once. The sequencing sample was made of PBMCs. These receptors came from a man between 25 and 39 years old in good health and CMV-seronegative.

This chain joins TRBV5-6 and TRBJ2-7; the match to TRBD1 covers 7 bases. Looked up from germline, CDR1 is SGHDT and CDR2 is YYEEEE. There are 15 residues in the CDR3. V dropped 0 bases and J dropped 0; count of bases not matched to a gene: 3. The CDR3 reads CASSLVSGGSYEQYF. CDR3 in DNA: TGTGCCAGCAGCTTGGTTTCAGGGGGCTCCTACGAGCAGTACTTC.

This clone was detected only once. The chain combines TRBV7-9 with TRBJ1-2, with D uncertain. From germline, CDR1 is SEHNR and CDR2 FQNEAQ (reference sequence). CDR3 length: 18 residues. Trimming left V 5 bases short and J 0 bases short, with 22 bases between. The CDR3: CASSPSGSSSPSNYGYTF. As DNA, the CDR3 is TGTGCCAGCAGCCCGAGCGGGTCCTCAAGCCCCTCTAACTATGGCTACACCTTC.

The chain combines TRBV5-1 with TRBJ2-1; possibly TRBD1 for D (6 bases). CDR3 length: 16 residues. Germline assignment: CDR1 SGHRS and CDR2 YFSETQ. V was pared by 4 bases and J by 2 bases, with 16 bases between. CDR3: CASSLQGSPTYNEQFF. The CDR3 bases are TGCGCCAGCAGCCTACAGGGCTCTCCGACCTACAATGAGCAGTTCTTC.

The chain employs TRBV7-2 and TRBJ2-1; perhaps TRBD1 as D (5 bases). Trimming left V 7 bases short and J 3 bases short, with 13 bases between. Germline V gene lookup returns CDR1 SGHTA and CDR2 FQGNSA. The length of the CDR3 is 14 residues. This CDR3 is CASTRDSNYNEQFF. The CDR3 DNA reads TGTGCCAGCACCAGAGACAGCAACTACAATGAGCAGTTCTTC.

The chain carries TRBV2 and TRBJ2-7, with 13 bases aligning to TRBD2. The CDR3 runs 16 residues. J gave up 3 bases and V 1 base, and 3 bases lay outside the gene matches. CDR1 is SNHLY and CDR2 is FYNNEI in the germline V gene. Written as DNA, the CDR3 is TGTGCCAGCAGTGAAGAGACTAGCGGGAGGATCTACGAGCAGTACTTC. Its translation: CASSEETSGRIYEQYF.

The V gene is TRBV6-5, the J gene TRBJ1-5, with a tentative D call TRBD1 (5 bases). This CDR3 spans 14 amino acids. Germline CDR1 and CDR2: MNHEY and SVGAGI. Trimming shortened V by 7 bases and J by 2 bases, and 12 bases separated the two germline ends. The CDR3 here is CASKGRGGNQPQHF. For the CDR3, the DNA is TGTGCCAGCAAGGGGCGGGGTGGCAATCAGCCCCAGCATTTT.

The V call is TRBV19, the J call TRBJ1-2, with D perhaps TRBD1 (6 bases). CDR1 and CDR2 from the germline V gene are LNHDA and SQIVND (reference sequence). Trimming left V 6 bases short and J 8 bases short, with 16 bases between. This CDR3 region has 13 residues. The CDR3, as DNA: TGTGCCAGTAGCACCACAGGGTTTGAGGGCTACACCTTC. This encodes CASSTTGFEGYTF. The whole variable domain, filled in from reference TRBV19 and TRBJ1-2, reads DGGITQSPKYLFRKEGQNVTLSCEQNLNHDAMYWYRQDPGQGLRLIYYSQIVNDFQKGDIAEGYSVSREKKESFPLTVTSAQKNPTAFYLCASSTTGFEGYTFGSGTRLTVV.

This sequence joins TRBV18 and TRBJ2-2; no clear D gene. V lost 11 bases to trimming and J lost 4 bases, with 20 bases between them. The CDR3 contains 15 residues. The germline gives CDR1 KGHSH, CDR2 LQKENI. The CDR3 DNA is TGTGCCGGAAGGAAAGCGACCCCGGGCACCGGGGAGCTGTTTTTT. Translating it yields CAGRKATPGTGELFF.

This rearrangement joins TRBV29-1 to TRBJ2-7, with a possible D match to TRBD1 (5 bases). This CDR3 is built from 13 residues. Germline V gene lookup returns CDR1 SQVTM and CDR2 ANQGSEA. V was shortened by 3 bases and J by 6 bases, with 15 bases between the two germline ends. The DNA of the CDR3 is TGCAGCGTTGAGGTAGGGGCAGATTCCGAGCAGTACTTC. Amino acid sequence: CSVEVGADSEQYF.

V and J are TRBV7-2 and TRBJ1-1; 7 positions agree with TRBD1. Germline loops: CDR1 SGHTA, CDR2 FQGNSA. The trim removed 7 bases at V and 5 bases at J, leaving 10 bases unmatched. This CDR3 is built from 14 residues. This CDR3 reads CASTKQGQRTEAFF. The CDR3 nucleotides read TGTGCCAGCACCAAACAGGGGCAGCGGACTGAAGCTTTCTTT.

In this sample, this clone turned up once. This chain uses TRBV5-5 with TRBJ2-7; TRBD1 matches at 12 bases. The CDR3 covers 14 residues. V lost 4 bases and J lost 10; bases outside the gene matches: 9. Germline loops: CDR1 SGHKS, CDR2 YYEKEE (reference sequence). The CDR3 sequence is CASSRGTGGNYQYF. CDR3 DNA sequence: TGTGCCAGCAGCCGGGGGACAGGGGGCAATTACCAGTACTTC.

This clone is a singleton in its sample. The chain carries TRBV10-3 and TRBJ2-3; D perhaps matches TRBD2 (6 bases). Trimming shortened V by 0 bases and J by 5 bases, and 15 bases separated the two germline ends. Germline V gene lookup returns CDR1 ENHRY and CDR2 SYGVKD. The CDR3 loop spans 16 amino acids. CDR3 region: CAISESDPPTRDTQYF. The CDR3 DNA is TGTGCCATCAGTGAGTCGGACCCACCGACTAGAGATACGCAGTATTTT.